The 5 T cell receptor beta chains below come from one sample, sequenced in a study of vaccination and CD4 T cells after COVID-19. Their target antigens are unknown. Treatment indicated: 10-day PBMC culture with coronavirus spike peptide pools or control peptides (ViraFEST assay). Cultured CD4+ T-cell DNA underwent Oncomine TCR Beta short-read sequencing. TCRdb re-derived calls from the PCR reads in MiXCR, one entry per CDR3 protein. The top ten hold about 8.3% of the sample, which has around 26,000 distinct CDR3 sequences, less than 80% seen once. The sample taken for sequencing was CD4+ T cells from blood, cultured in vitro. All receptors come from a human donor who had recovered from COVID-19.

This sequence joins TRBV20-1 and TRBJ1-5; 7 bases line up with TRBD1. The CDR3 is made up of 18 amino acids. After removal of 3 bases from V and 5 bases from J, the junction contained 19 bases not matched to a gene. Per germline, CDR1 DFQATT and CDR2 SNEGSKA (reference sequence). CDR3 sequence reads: CSARDRGLRRGLHQPQHF. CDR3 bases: TGCAGTGCTAGGGATAGGGGGCTGCGGCGGGGGCTGCATCAGCCCCAGCATTTT.

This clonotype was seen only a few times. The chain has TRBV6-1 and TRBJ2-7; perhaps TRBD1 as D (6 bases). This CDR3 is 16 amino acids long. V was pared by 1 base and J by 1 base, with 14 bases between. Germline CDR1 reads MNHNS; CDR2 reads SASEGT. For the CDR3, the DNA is TGTGCCAGCAGTGAAGAGGTCGGGACATCTTCCTACGAGCAGTACTTC. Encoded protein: CASSEEVGTSSYEQYF.

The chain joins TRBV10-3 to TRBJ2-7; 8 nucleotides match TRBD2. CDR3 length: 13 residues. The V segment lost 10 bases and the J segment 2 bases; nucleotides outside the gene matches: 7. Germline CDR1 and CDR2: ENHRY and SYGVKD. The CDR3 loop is CATGGLVPYEQYF. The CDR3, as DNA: TGTGCCACGGGGGGACTAGTGCCCTACGAGCAGTACTTC.

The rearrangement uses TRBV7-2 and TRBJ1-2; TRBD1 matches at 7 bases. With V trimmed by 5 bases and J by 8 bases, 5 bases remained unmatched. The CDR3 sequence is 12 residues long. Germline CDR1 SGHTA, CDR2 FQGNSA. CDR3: CASSRVQGGYTF. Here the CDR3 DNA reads TGTGCCAGCAGCCGGGTACAGGGGGGCTACACCTTC.

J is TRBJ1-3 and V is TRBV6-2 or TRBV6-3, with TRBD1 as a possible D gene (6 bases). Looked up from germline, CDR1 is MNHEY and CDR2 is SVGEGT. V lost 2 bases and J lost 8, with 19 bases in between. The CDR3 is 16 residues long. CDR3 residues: CASSYLQGFGRDTIYF. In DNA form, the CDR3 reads TGTGCCAGCAGTTACCTACAGGGATTCGGGAGAGACACCATATATTTT.